This T cell receptor beta chain stems from a study of lymphopenia after photon versus proton radiotherapy. The method was immunoSEQ multiplex PCR; TCRdb's version includes in-frame clones alone and lacks a portion of them. The sample shows 150,000 to 200,000 clones, around nine tenths of them seen only once. This CDR3 is built from 10 residues. V was shortened by 5 bases and J by 4 bases, with 3 bases between the two germline ends. The germline CDR1 and CDR2 sequences are MNHNS and SASEGT. Study results and caveats: Larger post-nadir TCR diversity loss correlated inversely with survival in deceased patients.

With regard to this clone: Its antigen remains unknown. Additional DNA sequences in this sample encode the identical CDR3.

The genes are TRBV6-1 and TRBJ2-7; no definite D call. This specimen consisted of peripheral blood, obtained from a patient treated with photon-based radiotherapy. The clonotype comes from a man aged 50 or older with gastric cancer. The CDR3, as DNA: TGTGCCAGCAGTAGATACGAGCAGTACTTC. It translates to CASSRYEQYF.